This T cell receptor beta chain emerged from a study of blood T cell repertoires in COVID-19. Across the study: Samples taken during acute and convalescent COVID-19 were collected in the United States, Italy and Spain. PBMCs, B-cell-depleted T cells, or T cells were the source of the cDNA or gDNA that made up the material.

The CDR3 spans 15 residues. Germline loops: CDR1 SEHNR, CDR2 FQNEAQ (reference sequence). V dropped 2 bases and J dropped 3 bases, with 10 bases sitting between them. Original analysis: Quantification of nucleated cells was approximated via reference gene primer amplification. TCRdb keeps only in-frame clones here, not all; method: immunoSEQ multiplex PCR. The D gene and trimming were derived from the DNA, and the V and J assignments and clone size from that table. The sample records approximately 300,000 clones, just under 90% being singletons. Everyone who took part was 18 to 89 years old, and they came from roughly 25 US areas.

The sample consisted of PBMCs or T cells enriched from blood (not recorded which). The source of this sequence is a woman aged 30 to 39 who had recovered from COVID-19. The V call is TRBV7-9, the J call TRBJ2-2; D might be TRBD1 (6 bases). DNA of the CDR3: TGTGCCAGCAGCTTACTAGGGGGAGACACCGGGGAGCTGTTTTTT. This codes for CASSLLGGDTGELFF. The full variable domain, its missing parts supplied by reference TRBV7-9 and TRBJ2-2, is DTGVSQNPRHKITKRGQNVTFRCDPISEHNRLYWYRQTLGQGPEFLTYFQNEAQLEKSRLLSDRFSAERPKGSFSTLEIQRTEQGDSAMYLCASSLLGGDTGELFFGEGSRLTVL.